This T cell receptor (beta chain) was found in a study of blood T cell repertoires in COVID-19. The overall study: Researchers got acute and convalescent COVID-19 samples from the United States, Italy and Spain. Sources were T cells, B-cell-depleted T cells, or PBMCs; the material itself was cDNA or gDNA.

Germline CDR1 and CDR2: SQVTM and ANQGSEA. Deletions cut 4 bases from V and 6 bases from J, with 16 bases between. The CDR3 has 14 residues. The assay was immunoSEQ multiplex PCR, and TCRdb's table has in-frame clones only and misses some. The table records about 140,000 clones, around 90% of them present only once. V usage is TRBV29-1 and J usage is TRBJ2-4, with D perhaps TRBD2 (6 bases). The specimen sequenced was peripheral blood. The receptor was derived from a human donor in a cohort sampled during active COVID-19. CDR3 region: CSVASGWELNIQYF. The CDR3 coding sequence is TGCAGCGTTGCAAGCGGGTGGGAGCTAAACATTCAGTACTTC.